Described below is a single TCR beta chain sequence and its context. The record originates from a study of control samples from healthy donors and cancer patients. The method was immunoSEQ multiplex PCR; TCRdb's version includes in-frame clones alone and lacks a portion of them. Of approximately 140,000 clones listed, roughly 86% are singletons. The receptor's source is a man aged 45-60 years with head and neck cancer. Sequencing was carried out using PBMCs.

CDR3 loop: CASSIGRDTSYEQYF. The CDR3 bases are TGTGCCAGTAGTATTGGTCGGGACACATCCTACGAGCAGTACTTC. The rearrangement uses TRBV19 and TRBJ2-7, with D maybe TRBD1 (6 bases). The CDR3 covers 15 residues. Per the germline V gene, CDR1 is LNHDA and CDR2 is SQIVND (reference sequence). V shed 3 bases and J shed 1 base, with 13 bases lying between them.